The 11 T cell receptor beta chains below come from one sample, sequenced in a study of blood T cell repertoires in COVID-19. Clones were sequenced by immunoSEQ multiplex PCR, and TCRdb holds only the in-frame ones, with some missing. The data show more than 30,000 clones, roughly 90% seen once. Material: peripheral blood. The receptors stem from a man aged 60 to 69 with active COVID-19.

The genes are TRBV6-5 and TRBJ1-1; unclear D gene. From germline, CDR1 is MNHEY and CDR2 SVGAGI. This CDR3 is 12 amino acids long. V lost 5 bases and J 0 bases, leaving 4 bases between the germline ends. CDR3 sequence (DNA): TGTGCCAGCAGTAGAGTGAACACTGAAGCTTTCTTT. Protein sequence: CASSRVNTEAFF.

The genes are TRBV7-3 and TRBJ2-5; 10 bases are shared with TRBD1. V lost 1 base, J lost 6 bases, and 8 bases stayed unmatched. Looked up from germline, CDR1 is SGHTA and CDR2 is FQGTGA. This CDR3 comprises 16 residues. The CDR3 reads CASSLSGTGAKQTQYF. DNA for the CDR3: TGTGCCAGCAGCTTAAGCGGGACAGGGGCGAAACAGACCCAGTACTTC.

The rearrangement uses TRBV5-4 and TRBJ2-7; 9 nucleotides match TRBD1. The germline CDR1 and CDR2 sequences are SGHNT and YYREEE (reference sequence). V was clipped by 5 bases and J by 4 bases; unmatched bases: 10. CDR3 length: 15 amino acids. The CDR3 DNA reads TGTGCCAGCAGTCGAGGTCCGGGACAGGGTTACGAGCAGTACTTC. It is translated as CASSRGPGQGYEQYF.

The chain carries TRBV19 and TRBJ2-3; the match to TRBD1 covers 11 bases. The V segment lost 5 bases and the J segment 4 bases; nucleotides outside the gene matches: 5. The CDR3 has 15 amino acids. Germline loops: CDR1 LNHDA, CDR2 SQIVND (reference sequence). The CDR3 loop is CASSSDRGHADTQYF. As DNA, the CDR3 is TGTGCCAGTAGTTCGGACAGGGGGCACGCAGATACGCAGTATTTT.

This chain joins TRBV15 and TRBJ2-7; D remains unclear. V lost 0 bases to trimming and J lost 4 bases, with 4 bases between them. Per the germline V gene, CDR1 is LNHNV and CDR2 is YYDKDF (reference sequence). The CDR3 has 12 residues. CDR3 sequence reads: CATSRDLYEQYF. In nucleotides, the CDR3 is TGTGCCACCAGCAGAGATCTGTACGAGCAGTACTTC.

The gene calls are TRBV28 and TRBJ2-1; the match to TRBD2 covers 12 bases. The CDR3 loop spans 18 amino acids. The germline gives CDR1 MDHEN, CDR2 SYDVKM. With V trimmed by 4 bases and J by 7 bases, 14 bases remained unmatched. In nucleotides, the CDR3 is TGTGCCAGCAGTTCACCGGTCGCGTCTAGCGGGGGGGGGAATGAGCAGTTCTTC. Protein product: CASSSPVASSGGGNEQFF.

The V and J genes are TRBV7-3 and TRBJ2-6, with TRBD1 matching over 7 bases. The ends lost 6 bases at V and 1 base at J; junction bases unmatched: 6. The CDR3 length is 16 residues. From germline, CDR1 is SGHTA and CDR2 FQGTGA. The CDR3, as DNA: TGTGCCAGCAGTCCAATCAGGGGGTCTGGGGCCAACGTCCTGACTTTC. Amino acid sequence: CASSPIRGSGANVLTF.

The CDR3 reads CASSMGQIQETQYF. The CDR3 bases are TGTGCCAGCTCAATGGGACAGATACAAGAGACCCAGTACTTC. The rearrangement joins TRBV18 to TRBJ2-5; 7 nucleotides align to TRBD1. The length of the CDR3 is 14 residues. J gave up 2 bases and V 5 bases, and 5 bases lay outside the gene matches. Germline CDR1 is KGHSH and CDR2 is LQKENI. Full variable domain (missing parts from reference TRBV18 and TRBJ2-5): NAGVMQNPRHLVRRRGQEARLRCSPMKGHSHVYWYRQLPEEGLKFMVYLQKENIIDESGMPKERFSAEFPKEGPSILRIQQVVRGDSAAYFCASSMGQIQETQYFGPGTRLLVL.

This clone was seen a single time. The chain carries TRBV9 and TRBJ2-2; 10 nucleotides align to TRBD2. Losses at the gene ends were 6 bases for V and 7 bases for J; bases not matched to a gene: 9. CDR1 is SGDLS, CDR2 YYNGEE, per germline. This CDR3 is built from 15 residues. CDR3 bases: TGTGCCAGCACTACCAGCGGGGGGGCGGTCGGGGAGCTGTTTTTT. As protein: CASTTSGGAVGELFF.

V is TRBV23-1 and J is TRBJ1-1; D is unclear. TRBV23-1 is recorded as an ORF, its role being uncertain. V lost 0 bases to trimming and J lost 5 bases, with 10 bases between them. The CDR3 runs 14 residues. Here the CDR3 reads CASSQSGKKTEAFF. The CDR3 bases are TGCGCCAGCAGTCAATCCGGGAAAAAAACTGAAGCTTTCTTT.

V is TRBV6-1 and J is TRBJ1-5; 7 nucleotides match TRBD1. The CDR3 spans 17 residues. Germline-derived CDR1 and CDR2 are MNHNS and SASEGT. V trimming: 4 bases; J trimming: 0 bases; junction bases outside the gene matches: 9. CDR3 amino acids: CASSGTGTVNSNQPQHF. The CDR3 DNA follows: TGTGCCAGCAGTGGCACCGGGACAGTGAATAGCAATCAGCCCCAGCATTTT.